This T cell receptor (beta chain) was identified during a study of control samples from healthy donors and cancer patients. TCRdb's copy holds only in-frame clones and misses some; the assay was immunoSEQ multiplex PCR. The top ten hold 6% to 8.5% of the sample, which has 100,000 to 150,000 clones, 90% to 95% seen once. The source of this sequence is a woman aged 18-35 years in good health. Sequencing was performed on blood.

The CDR3 protein is CASSFGEDGTRETQYF. The DNA for the CDR3 is TGTGCCAGCAGTTTTGGGGAGGATGGGACCCGGGAGACCCAGTACTTC. The chain recombines TRBV28 with TRBJ2-5; tentatively, D is TRBD2 (6 bases). This CDR3 has 16 amino acids. V gave up 3 bases and J gave up 5 bases, with 19 bases separating them. From germline, CDR1 is MDHEN and CDR2 SYDVKM.